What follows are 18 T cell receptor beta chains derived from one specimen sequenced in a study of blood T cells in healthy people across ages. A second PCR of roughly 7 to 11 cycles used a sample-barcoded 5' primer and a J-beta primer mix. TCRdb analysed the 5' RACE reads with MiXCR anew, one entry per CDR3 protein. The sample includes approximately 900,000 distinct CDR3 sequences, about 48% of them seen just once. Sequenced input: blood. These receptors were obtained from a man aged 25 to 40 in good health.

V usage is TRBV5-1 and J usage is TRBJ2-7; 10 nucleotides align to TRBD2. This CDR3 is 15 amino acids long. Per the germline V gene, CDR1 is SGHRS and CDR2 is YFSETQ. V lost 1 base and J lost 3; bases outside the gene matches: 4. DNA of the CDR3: TGCGCCAGCAGCTTGAGCGGGAGGGCGATCTACGAGCAGTACTTC. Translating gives CASSLSGRAIYEQYF.

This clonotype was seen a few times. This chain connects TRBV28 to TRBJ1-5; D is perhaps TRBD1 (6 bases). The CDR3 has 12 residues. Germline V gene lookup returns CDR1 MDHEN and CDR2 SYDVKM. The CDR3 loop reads CGARGSNQPQHF. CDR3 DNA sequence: TGTGGTGCGAGGGGGAGTAATCAGCCCCAGCATTTT.

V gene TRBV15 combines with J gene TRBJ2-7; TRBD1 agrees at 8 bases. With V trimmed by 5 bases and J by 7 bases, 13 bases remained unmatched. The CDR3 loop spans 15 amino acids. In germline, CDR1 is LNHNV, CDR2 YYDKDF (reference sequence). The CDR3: CATSRPGQEFNEQYF. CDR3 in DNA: TGTGCCACCAGCCGCCCGGGACAGGAATTCAATGAGCAGTACTTC. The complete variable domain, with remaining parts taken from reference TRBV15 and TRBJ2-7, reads DAMVIQNPRYQVTQFGKPVTLSCSQTLNHNVMYWYQQKSSQAPKLLFHYYDKDFNNEADTPDNFQSRRPNTSFCFLDIRSPGLGDTAMYLCATSRPGQEFNEQYFGPGTRLTVT.

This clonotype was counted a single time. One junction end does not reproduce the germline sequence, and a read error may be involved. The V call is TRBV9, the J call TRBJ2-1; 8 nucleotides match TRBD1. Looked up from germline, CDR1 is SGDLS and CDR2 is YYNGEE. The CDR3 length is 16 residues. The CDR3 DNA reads TGTGTCAGCAGCGCAGACGCAGGGGGCACGAGCAATGAGCAGTTCTTC. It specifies CVSSADAGGTSNEQFF.

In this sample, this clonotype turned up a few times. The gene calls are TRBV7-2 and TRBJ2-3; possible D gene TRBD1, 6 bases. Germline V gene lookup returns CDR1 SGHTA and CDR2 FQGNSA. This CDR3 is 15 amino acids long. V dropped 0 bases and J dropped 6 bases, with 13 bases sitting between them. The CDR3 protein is CASSLAGGRVDTQYF. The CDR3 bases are TGTGCCAGCAGCTTAGCAGGGGGAAGGGTCGATACGCAGTATTTT.

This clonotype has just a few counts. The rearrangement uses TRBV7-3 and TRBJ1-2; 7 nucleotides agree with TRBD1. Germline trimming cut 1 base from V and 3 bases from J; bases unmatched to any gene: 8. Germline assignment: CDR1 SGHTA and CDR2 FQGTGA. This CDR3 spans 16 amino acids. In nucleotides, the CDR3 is TGTGCCAGCAGCTTAAGCCATTCTGGGACAGACTATGGCTACACCTTC. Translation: CASSLSHSGTDYGYTF.

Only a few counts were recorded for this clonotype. Written as DNA, the CDR3 is TGTGCCAGCAGTGAAGGTGGCAGTGGCTATGGCTACACCTTC. Encoded protein: CASSEGGSGYGYTF. The chain uses TRBV6-1 and TRBJ1-2; D gene unclear. The V end lost 1 base, the J end lost 4 bases, and 10 bases lay between the germline ends. The CDR3 length is 14 residues. The germline V gene encodes CDR1 MNHNS and CDR2 SASEGT.

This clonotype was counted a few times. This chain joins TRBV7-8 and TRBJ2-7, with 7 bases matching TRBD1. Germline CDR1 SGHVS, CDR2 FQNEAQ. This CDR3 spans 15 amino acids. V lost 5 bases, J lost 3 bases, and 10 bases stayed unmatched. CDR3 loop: CASSPSWDRDYEQYF. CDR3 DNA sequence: TGTGCCAGCAGCCCCTCTTGGGACAGAGACTACGAGCAGTACTTC.

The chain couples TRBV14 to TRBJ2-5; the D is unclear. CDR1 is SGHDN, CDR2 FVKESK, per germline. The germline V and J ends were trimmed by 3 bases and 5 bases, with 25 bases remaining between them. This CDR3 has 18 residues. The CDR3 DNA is TGTGCCAGCAGCCAGAGGTCATTCATCGGCCGTCTGAGCGAGACCCAGTACTTC. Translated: CASSQRSFIGRLSETQYF.

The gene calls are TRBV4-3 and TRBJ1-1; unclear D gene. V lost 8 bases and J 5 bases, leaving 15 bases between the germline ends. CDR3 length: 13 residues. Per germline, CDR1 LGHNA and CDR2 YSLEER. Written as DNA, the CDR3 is TGCGCCAGCTCCCTCTGGGGTGAAACTGAAGCTTTCTTT. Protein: CASSLWGETEAFF.

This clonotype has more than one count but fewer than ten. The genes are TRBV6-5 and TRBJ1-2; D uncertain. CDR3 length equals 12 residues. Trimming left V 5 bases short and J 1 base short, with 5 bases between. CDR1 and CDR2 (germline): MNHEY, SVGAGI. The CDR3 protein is CASSKDNYGYTF. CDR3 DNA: TGTGCCAGCAGTAAGGATAACTATGGCTACACCTTC.

CDR3 coding DNA: TGTGCCAGCAGTGGTGCTAGCGGGGGGGCAAGCACCGGGGAGCTGTTTTTT. This sequence encodes CASSGASGGASTGELFF. The genes are TRBV2 and TRBJ2-2; 12 bases align to TRBD2. V shed 4 bases, J shed 4 bases, and the junction held 7 bases outside the gene matches. The CDR3 is 17 amino acids. Germline CDR1 and CDR2: SNHLY and FYNNEI.

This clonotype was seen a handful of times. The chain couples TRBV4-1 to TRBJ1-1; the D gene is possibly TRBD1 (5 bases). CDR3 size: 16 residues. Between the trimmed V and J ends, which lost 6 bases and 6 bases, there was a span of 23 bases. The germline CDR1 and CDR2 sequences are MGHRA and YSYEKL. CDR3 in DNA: TGCGCCAGCAGGGCGGCAGGGAAAATTAAGGCGGCTGAAGCTTTCTTT. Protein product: CASRAAGKIKAAEAFF.

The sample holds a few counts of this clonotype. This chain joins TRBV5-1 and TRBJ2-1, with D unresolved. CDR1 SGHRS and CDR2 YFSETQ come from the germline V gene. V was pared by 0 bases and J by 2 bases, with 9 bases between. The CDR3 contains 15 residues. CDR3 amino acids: CASSLEGSPYNEQFF. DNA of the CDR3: TGCGCCAGCAGCTTGGAAGGGTCCCCCTACAATGAGCAGTTCTTC.

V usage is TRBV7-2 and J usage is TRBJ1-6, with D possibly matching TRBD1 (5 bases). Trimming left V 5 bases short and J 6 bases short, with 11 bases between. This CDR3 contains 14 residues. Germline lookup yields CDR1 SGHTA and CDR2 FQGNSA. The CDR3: CASSPRQFNSPLHF. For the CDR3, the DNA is TGTGCCAGCAGCCCACGACAGTTTAATTCACCCCTCCACTTT.

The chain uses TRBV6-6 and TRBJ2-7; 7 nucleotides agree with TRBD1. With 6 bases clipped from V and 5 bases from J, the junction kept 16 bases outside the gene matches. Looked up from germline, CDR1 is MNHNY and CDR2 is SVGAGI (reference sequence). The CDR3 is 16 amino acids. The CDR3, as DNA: TGTGCCAGCAGGGAACGACAAAAGGGGGCTTTGGACGAGCAGTACTTC. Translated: CASRERQKGALDEQYF.

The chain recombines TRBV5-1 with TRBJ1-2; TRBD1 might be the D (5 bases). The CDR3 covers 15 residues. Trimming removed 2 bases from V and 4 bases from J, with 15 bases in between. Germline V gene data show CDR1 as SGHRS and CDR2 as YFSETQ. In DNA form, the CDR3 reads TGCGCCAGCAGCTTCACAGAGGGGCCCCTCTATGGCTACACCTTC. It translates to CASSFTEGPLYGYTF.

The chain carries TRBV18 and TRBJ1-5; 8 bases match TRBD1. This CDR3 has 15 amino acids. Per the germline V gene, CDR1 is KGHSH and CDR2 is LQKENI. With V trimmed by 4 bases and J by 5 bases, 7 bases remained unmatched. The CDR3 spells CASSHPTGAHQPQHF. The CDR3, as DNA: TGTGCCAGCTCACACCCGACAGGGGCGCATCAGCCCCAGCATTTT.